This is a list of T cell receptor beta chains from one sample in a study of cytomegalovirus exposure and HLA in healthy donors. Sequenced by immunoSEQ multiplex PCR; TCRdb stores in-frame clones only, minus some. The sample holds hundreds of thousands of clones, over 75% seen once. Sequencing was performed on PBMCs. The receptors stem from a male donor in good health and CMV-seronegative. CDR3s include the opening cysteine and the closing phenylalanine or tryptophan. Each record gives: D gene, V gene, J gene, clone size, CDR3 protein, CDR3 DNA. A D gene is named only where the DNA matches it firmly. Clone size is stated in some rows and not others, as once, few, many or a class when expanded.

NA	TRBV5-1	TRBJ2-1	NA	CASSSGGMNEQFF	TGCGCCAGCAGCTCCGGCGGGATGAATGAGCAGTTCTTC
NA	TRBV4-1	TRBJ1-5	NA	CASSQVPPEGNQPQHF	TGCGCCAGCAGCCAAGTCCCCCCCGAGGGCAATCAGCCCCAGCATTTT
NA	TRBV9	TRBJ2-7	NA	CARIPLALWTYEQYF	TGTGCCAGGATCCCCCTAGCCTTATGGACCTACGAGCAGTACTTC
NA	TRBV9	TRBJ1-2	NA	CASTSGGNYGYTF	TGTGCCAGCACCTCGGGGGGAAACTATGGCTACACCTTC
TRBD1	TRBV28	TRBJ1-2	NA	CASTETGRGYTF	TGTGCCAGCACCGAGACAGGGAGGGGCTACACCTTC
TRBD2	TRBV15	TRBJ2-7	NA	CATSRDGREFTYEQYF	TGTGCCACCAGCAGAGATGGGCGGGAGTTCACCTACGAGCAGTACTTC
NA	TRBV19	TRBJ1-1	NA	CASSILRSGEAFF	TGTGCCAGTAGTATATTGAGGTCGGGGGAAGCTTTCTTT
TRBD1	TRBV5-5	TRBJ2-7	NA	CASSSTGASSYEQYF	TGTGCCAGCAGCAGCACAGGGGCTAGCTCCTACGAGCAGTACTTC
TRBD1	TRBV28	TRBJ1-1	NA	CASPPGQGLNTEAFF	TGTGCCAGCCCTCCGGGACAGGGGTTGAACACTGAAGCTTTCTTT
NA	TRBV30	TRBJ1-2	NA	CAWTIGGGYGYTF	TGTGCCTGGACAATCGGCGGGGGTTATGGCTACACCTTC
TRBD1	TRBV27	TRBJ2-7	NA	CASSPDKRFPGQSYEQYF	TGTGCCAGCAGTCCCGACAAGCGGTTTCCGGGACAGTCCTACGAGCAGTACTTC
NA	TRBV30	TRBJ2-1	NA	CAWSVRRTFNEQFF	TGTGCCTGGAGTGTACGAAGGACTTTCAATGAGCAGTTCTTC
NA	TRBV7-3	TRBJ2-6	few	CASSSSTGAGANVLTF	TGTGCCAGCAGCTCGTCGACGGGGGCTGGGGCCAACGTCCTGACTTTC
NA	TRBV9	TRBJ1-4	NA	CASSAEGRGTNEKLFF	TGTGCCAGCAGCGCGGAGGGGCGCGGAACTAATGAAAAACTGTTTTTT
NA	TRBV18	TRBJ2-5	once	CASSPLATQETQYF	TGTGCCAGCTCACCTTTAGCTACCCAAGAGACCCAGTACTTC
NA	TRBV28	TRBJ1-3	NA	CASSFPILQDSGNTIYF	TGTGCCAGCAGTTTCCCGATCCTCCAGGACTCTGGAAACACCATATATTTT
NA	TRBV7-9	TRBJ2-2	few	CASSLIPGTLNTGELFF	TGTGCCAGCAGCTTAATCCCCGGGACACTCAACACCGGGGAGCTGTTTTTT
NA	TRBV28	TRBJ1-2	NA	CASSLRGKNYGYTF	TGTGCCAGCAGTTTACGAGGGAAAAACTATGGCTACACCTTC
TRBD1	TRBV12-5	TRBJ2-5	NA	CASGPGTGGRETQYF	TGTGCTAGTGGTCCTGGGACAGGGGGTCGAGAGACCCAGTACTTC